The entry below describes one T cell receptor (beta chain). Its antigen remains unidentified. These data belong to a study of T-cell memory formation after mild COVID-19. TCRdb reprocessed the 5' RACE reads with MiXCR, giving one entry per CDR3 protein. The profile covers roughly 320,000 distinct CDR3 sequences, with around 28% appearing a single time and roughly 14% taken by the ten largest. V was cut by 5 bases and J by 0 bases, with 10 bases left in between. The CDR3 runs to 15 residues. Germline V gene sequence: CDR1 SEHNR, CDR2 FQNEAQ (reference sequence). The study's findings and limits: CD4+ bias marked clones expanding day 15 to 37, unlike balanced contracting clones. Cross-reactive memory seemingly joined, as some responding clones were found in pre-infection memory.

The V call is TRBV7-9, the J call TRBJ2-2, with D possibly matching TRBD1 (6 bases). The sample was PBMCs or a T cell subset sorted from them (not recorded which). The sequence came from an adult woman who had mild COVID-19 (a few samples of this study predate the infection). Cell type and time point are not known. CDR3 sequence: CASSQDSPNTGELFF. CDR3 nucleotide sequence: TGTGCCAGCAGCCAGGACAGTCCGAACACCGGGGAGCTGTTTTTT.